The source of this T cell receptor (beta chain) is a study of cytomegalovirus exposure and HLA in healthy donors. Study-level results: Certain indistinguishable V segments, among them TRBV6-2 and TRBV6-3, were excluded. Researchers counted around 180 TCR beta chains as cytomegalovirus-associated. Later analysis found that TCR beta chains associated with HLA were more clonally expanded than other, equally common chains. As immune exposure information, only CMV serostatus was available.

The CDR3 contains 15 residues. The V and J ends lost 0 bases and 5 bases, in that order; junction bases with no gene match: 6. The germline CDR1 and CDR2 sequences are SGHRS and YFSETQ. Details on this clone: The antigen is undetermined.

The PCR ran on 60 Vbeta and 13 Jbeta primers. Assay used: immunoSEQ multiplex PCR; TCRdb lists only in-frame clones, some missing. This table has about 120,000 clones, approximately 15% appearing once. The sequencing input was PBMCs. The rearrangement links TRBV5-1 to TRBJ2-5; TRBD1 agrees at 8 bases. The receptor comes from a woman between 18 and 30 years old in good health and CMV-seronegative. In nucleotides, the CDR3 is TGCGCCAGCAGCTTGGGGACAGGGAGCGGGGAGACCCAGTACTTC. Its translation: CASSLGTGSGETQYF.